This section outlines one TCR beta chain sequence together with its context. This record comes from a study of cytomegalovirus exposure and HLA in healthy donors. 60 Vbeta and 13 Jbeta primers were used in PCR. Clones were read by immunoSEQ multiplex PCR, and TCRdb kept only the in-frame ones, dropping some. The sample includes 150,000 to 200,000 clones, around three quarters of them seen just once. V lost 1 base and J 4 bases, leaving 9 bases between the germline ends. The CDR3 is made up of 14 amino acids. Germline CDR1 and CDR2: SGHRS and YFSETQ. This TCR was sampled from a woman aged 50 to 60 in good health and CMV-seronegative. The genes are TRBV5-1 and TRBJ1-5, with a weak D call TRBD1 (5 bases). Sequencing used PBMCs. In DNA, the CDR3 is TGCGCCAGCAGCTTGCGGGGGGGTAATCAGCCCCAGCATTTT. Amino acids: CASSLRGGNQPQHF.